This T cell receptor beta chain was recovered during a study of OX40 agonist ivuxolimab in advanced cancers. For the study at large: Ivuxolimab, an agonistic anti-OX40 (CD134) antibody, was given to patients.

Assay: immunoSEQ multiplex PCR; the TCRdb copy retains only in-frame clones and omits some. The repertoire has about 28,000 clones, approximately 80% of them found once; the top ten carry 11%. CDR1 is SEHNR and CDR2 is FQNEAQ in the germline V gene (reference sequence). Trimming shortened V by 2 bases and J by 2 bases, and 16 bases separated the two germline ends. The length of the CDR3 is 16 residues. The sequenced sample was CD4+ or CD8+ T cells sorted from blood, obtained in a trial of the OX40 agonist ivuxolimab. This chain connects TRBV7-9 to TRBJ2-7; a possible D gene is TRBD2 (5 bases). This receptor was obtained from an adult with an advanced solid tumor such as melanoma, head and neck, liver or kidney cancer. CDR3 region: CASSLPSGLATYEQYF. As DNA, the CDR3 is TGTGCCAGCAGCTTACCCTCCGGGCTAGCCACCTACGAGCAGTACTTC.